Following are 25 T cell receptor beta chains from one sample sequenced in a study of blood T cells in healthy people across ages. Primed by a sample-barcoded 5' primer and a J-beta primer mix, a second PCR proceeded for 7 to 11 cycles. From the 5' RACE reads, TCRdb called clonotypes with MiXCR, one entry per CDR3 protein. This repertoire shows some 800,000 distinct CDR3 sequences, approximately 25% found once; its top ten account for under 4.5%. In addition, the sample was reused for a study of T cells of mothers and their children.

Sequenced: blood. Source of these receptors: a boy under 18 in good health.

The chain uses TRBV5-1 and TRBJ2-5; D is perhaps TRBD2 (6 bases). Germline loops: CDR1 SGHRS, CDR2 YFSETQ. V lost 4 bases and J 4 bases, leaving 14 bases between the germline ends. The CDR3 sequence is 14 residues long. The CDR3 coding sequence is TGCGCCAGCAGCCCAATTATGGGGGGAGAGACCCAGTACTTC. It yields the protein CASSPIMGGETQYF. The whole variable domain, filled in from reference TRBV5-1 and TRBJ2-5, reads KAGVTQTPRYLIKTRGQQVTLSCSPISGHRSVSWYQQTPGQGLQFLFEYFSETQRNKGNFPGRFSGRQFSNSRSEMNVSTLELGDSALYLCASSPIMGGETQYFGPGTRLLVL.

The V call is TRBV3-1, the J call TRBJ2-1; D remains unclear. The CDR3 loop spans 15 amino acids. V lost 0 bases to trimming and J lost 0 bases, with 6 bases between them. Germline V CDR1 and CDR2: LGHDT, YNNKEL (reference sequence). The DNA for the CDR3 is TGTGCCAGCAGCCAAGATAGCAGCTCCTACAATGAGCAGTTCTTC. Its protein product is CASSQDSSSYNEQFF.

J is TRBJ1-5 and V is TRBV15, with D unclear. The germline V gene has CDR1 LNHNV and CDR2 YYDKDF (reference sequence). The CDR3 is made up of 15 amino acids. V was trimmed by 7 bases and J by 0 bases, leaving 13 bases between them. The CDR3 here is CATTPGGNSNQPQHF. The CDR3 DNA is TGTGCCACCACCCCAGGCGGGAATAGCAATCAGCCCCAGCATTTT.

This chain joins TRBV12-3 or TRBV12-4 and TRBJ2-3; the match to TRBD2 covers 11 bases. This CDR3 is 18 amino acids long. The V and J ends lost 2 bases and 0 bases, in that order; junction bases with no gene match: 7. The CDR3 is CASSLTSGGLTSTDTQYF. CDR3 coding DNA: TGTGCCAGCAGTTTAACTAGCGGGGGCCTCACTAGCACAGATACGCAGTATTTT.

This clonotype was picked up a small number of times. The CDR3 DNA reads TGCAGTGCAGCTGCAGCGGGACTAGCGGGAGCCTCCCAAGAGACCCAGTACTTC. This sequence encodes CSAAAAGLAGASQETQYF. The chain links TRBV20-1 to TRBJ2-5; 14 nucleotides match TRBD2. The J segment lost 1 base and the V segment lost 6 bases, leaving 13 bases of the junction unmatched. The germline gives CDR1 DFQATT, CDR2 SNEGSKA (reference sequence). This CDR3 comprises 18 residues.

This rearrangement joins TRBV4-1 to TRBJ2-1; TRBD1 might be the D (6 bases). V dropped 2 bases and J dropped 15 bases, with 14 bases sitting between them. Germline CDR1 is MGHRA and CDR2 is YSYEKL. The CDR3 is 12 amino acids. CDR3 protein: CASSQTSGGLFF. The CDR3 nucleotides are TGCGCCAGCAGCCAAACCTCTGGGGGCCTGTTCTTC.

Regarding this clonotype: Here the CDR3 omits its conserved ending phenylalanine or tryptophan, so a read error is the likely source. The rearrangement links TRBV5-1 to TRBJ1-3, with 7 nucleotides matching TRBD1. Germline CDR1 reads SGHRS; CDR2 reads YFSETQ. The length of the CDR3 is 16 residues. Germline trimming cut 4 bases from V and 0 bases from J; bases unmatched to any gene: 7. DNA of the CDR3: TGCGCCAGCAGCGCGGACAGGTTTAGCTCTGGAAACACCATATATCTT. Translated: CASSADRFSSGNTIYL.

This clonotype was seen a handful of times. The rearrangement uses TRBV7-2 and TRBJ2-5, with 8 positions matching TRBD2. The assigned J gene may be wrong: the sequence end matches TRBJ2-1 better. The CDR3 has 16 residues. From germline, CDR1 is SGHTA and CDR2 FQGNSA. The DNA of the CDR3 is TGTGCCAGCAGCTCCGGACCGGGACTAGTGCCCCGGGAGCAGTTCTTC. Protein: CASSSGPGLVPREQFF.

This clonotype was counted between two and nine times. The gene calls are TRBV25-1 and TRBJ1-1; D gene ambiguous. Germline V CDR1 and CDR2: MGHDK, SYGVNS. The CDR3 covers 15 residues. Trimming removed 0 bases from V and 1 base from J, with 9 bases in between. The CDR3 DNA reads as TGTGCCAGCAGTGAATACCCTCAAAGGAACACTGAAGCTTTCTTT. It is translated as CASSEYPQRNTEAFF.

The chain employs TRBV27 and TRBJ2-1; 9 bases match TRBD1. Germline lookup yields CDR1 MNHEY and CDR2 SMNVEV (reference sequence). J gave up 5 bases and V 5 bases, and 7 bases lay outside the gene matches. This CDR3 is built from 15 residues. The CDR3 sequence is CASSPRTGANNEQFF. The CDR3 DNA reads TGTGCCAGCAGTCCCCGGACAGGGGCCAACAATGAGCAGTTCTTC.

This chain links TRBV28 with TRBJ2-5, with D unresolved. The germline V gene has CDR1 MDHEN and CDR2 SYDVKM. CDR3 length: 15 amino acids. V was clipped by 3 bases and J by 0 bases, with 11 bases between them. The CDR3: CASSFPTGYQETQYF. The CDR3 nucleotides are TGTGCCAGCAGTTTCCCGACTGGTTACCAAGAGACCCAGTACTTC. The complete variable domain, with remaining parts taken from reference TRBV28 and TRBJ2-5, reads DVKVTQSSRYLVKRTGEKVFLECVQDMDHENMFWYRQDPGLGLRLIYFSYDVKMKEKGDIPEGYSVSREKKERFSLILESASTNQTSMYLCASSFPTGYQETQYFGPGTRLLVL.

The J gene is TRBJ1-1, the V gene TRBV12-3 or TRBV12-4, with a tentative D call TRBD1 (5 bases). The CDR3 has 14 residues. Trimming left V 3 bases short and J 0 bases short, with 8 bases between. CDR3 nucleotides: TGTGCCAGCAGTTTGGGGGAATTGAACACTGAAGCTTTCTTT. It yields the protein CASSLGELNTEAFF.

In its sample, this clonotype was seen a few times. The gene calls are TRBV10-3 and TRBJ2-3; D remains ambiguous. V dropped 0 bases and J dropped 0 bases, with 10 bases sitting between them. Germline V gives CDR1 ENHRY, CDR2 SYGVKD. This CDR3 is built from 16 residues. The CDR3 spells CAISESSSASTDTQYF. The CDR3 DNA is TGTGCCATCAGTGAGTCCTCCTCAGCTAGCACAGATACGCAGTATTTT.

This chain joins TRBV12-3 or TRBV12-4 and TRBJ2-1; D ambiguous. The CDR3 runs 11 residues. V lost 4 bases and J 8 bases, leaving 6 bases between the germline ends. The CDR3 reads CASSWVHEQFF. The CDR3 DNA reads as TGTGCCAGCAGTTGGGTGCATGAGCAGTTCTTC.

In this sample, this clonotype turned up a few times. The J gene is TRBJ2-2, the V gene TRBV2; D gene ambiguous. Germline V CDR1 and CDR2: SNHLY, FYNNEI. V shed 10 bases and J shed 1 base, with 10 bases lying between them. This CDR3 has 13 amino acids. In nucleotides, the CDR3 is TGTGCCACTAACCGAGAGAACACCGGGGAGCTGTTTTTT. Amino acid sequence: CATNRENTGELFF.

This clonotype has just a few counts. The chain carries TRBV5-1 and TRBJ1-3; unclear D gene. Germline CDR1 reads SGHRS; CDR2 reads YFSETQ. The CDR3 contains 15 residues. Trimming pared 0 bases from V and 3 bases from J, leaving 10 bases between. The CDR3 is CASSLVPSDGNTIYF. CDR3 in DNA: TGCGCCAGCAGCTTGGTGCCGTCGGATGGAAACACCATATATTTT.

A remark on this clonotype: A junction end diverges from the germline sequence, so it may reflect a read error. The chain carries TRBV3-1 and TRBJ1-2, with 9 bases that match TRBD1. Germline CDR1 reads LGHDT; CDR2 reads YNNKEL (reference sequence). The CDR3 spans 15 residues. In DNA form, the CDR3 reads TGTGCCAGCAGCCCCTGGACAGGGGATAGCTATGGCAACACCTTC. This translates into CASSPWTGDSYGNTF.

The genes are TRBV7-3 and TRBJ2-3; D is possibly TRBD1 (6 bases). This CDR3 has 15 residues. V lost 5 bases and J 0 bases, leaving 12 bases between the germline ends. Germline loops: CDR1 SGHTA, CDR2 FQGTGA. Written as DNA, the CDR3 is TGTGCCAGCAGCACCCAGGGGAAGAGCACAGATACGCAGTATTTT. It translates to CASSTQGKSTDTQYF.

The CDR3 nucleotides read TGCGCCAGCAGCCCGGTGGCAAGTGCCGGAAACATTCAGTACTTC. This gives the protein CASSPVASAGNIQYF. This chain links TRBV4-1 with TRBJ2-4, with D uncertain. Deletions cut 4 bases from V and 6 bases from J, with 16 bases between. CDR3 length: 15 amino acids. Germline values: CDR1 MGHRA, CDR2 YSYEKL.

The CDR3 DNA follows: TGTGCCATCAGTGATCGGGGGTCCTCCTACGAGCAGTACTTC. It encodes CAISDRGSSYEQYF. This rearrangement joins TRBV10-3 to TRBJ2-7, with D possibly TRBD2 on 6 matching bases. The CDR3 loop spans 14 amino acids. Germline V gene lookup returns CDR1 ENHRY and CDR2 SYGVKD. Trimming took off 3 bases at V and 0 bases at J, with 9 bases between the two ends.

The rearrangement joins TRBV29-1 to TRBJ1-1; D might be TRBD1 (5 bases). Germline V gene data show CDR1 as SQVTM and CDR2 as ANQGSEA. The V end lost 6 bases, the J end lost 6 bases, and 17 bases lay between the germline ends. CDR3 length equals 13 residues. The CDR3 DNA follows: TGCAGCGTAGGAGTGGGGACCCTCTCTGAAGCTTTCTTT. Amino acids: CSVGVGTLSEAFF.

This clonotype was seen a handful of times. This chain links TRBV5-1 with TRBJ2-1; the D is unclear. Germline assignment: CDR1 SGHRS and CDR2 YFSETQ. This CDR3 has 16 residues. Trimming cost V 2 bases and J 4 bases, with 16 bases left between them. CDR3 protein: CASSFSAGSVYNEQFF. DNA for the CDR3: TGCGCCAGCAGCTTTTCCGCTGGGTCGGTATACAATGAGCAGTTCTTC.

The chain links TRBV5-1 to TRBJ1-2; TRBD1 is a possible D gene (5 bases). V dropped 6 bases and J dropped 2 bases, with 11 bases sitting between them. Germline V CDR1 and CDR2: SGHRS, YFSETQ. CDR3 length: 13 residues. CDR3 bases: TGCGCCAGCACCGCAACAGGCAACTATGGCTACACCTTC. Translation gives CASTATGNYGYTF.

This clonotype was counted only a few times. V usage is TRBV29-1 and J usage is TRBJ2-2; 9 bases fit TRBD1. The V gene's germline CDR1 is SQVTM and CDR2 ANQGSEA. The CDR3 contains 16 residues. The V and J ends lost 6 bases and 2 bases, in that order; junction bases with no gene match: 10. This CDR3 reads CSVLSRQGGNTGELFF. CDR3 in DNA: TGCAGCGTCCTAAGCCGACAGGGGGGCAACACCGGGGAGCTGTTTTTT.

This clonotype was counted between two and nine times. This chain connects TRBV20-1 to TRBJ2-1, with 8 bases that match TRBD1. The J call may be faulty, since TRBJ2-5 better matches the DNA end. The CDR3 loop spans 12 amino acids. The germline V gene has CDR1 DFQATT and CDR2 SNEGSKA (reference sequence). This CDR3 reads CSARQGPVPQYF. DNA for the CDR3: TGCAGTGCTCGACAGGGGCCTGTCCCCCAGTACTTC.